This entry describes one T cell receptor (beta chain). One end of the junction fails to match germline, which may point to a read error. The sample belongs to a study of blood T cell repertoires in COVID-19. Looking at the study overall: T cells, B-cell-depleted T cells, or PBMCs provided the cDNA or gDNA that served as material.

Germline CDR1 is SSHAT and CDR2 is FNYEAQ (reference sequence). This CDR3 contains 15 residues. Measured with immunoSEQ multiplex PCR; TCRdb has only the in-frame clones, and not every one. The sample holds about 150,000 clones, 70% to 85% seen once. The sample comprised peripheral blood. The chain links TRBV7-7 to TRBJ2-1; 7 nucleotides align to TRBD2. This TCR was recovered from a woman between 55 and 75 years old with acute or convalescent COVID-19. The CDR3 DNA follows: TGTGCTAGCAGCCCCCGGATAGCGGGTTGGAATGAGCAGTTCTTC. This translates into CASSPRIAGWNEQFF.